This T cell receptor (beta chain) derives from a study of T cell repertoires in cytomegalovirus infection. Study at large: CMV epitopes in the study were HLA-C-restricted (recently identified) and HLA-B-restricted (well studied). Through public TCR beta signatures, both CMV infection and matching HLA type were indicated.

Findings of the study overall: Carriers of CMV plus the relevant HLA were identified by cumulative public TCR beta family frequency. HLA-C-restricted CMV-specific TCR beta clonotypes prevailed in the ex vivo response.

In regard to this clonotype: Antigen: not known.

Germline values: CDR1 MNHNS, CDR2 SASEGT. The junction had 10 bases not matched to a gene; V was cut back by 5 bases and J by 3 bases. This CDR3 comprises 16 residues. One entry per CDR3 protein, called by TCRdb with MiXCR from the reads. The repertoire includes 700,000 to 850,000 distinct CDR3 sequences, 32% of them detected once, and under 15% sits in the top ten. The chain couples TRBV6-1 to TRBJ2-1; 7 bases map to TRBD2. The input for sequencing was cultured CD8+ T cells from PBMCs, taken from culture after CMV antigen stimulation. The receptor was isolated from a human donor in good health (CMV status not recorded). Some clones in this sample may be carry-over from other donors' samples. The CDR3 DNA sequence: TGTGCCAGCAGTTTCGAAGCGGGGCTAAACTACAATGAGCAGTTCTTC. Amino acids: CASSFEAGLNYNEQFF.